A single sample gave rise to the 26 T cell receptor beta chains below, sequenced in a study of T-cell memory formation after mild COVID-19. One entry per CDR3 protein, called by TCRdb with MiXCR from the 5' RACE reads. The repertoire holds more than 300,000 distinct CDR3 sequences, with roughly an eighth as singletons. The sample was PBMCs or a T cell subset sorted from them (not recorded which). The source is a man aged 18 to 29 who had mild COVID-19 (a few samples of this study predate the infection). Cell type and time point are not known.

The chain joins TRBV30 to TRBJ2-6, with no clear D. The CDR3 length is 14 residues. Trimming took off 7 bases at V and 0 bases at J, with 10 bases between the two ends. The germline V gene encodes CDR1 GTSNPN and CDR2 SVGIG (reference sequence). CDR3 sequence: CASPRFSGANVLTF. In nucleotides, the CDR3 is TGTGCCTCCCCCCGTTTCTCTGGGGCCAACGTCCTGACTTTC. The entire variable domain, with the rest obtained from reference TRBV30 and TRBJ2-6, is as follows: SQTIHQWPATLVQPVGSPLSLECTVEGTSNPNLYWYRQAAGRGLQLLFYSVGIGQISSEVPQNLSASRPQDRQFILSSKKLLLSDSGFYLCASPRFSGANVLTFGAGSRLTVL.

This clonotype has just a few counts. This sequence joins TRBV7-2 and TRBJ1-1; a weak D match, TRBD1 (5 bases). Germline assignment: CDR1 SGHTA and CDR2 FQGNSA. The V end lost 5 bases, the J end lost 11 bases, and 18 bases lay between the germline ends. The CDR3 is 13 residues long. In nucleotides, the CDR3 is TGTGCCAGCAGCAACAGGCCCGGGACGGCCGCTTTCTTT. Protein product: CASSNRPGTAAFF. The full variable domain, in which reference TRBV7-2 and TRBJ1-1 provide the parts outside the CDR3, is GAGVSQSPSNKVTEKGKDVELRCDPISGHTALYWYRQSLGQGLEFLIYFQGNSAPDKSGLPSDRFSAERTGGSVSTLTIQRTQQEDSAVYLCASSNRPGTAAFFGQGTRLTVV.

The chain employs TRBV5-6 and TRBJ2-1, with D perhaps matching TRBD1 (5 bases). The ends were cut back, 0 bases at V and 3 bases at J, with 13 bases in the middle. Germline CDR1 is SGHDT and CDR2 is YYEEEE. This CDR3 contains 16 residues. CDR3 sequence reads: CASSLVVGAFYNEQFF. CDR3 nucleotide sequence: TGTGCCAGCAGCTTGGTGGTAGGGGCCTTCTACAATGAGCAGTTCTTC.

This clonotype was detected only a few times. The chain employs TRBV2 and TRBJ1-6; D not certain. Germline-derived CDR1 and CDR2 are SNHLY and FYNNEI. Between the trimmed V and J ends, which lost 4 bases and 4 bases, there was a span of 11 bases. CDR3 length: 15 amino acids. CDR3 sequence (DNA): TGTGCCAGCAGTGCCCCTGAAGAATATAATTCACCCCTCCACTTT. Translating gives CASSAPEEYNSPLHF.

V and J are TRBV5-1 and TRBJ2-7, with a tentative D call TRBD2 (6 bases). The CDR3 runs to 15 residues. CDR1 is SGHRS, CDR2 YFSETQ, per germline. The germline V and J ends were trimmed by 1 base and 2 bases, with 13 bases remaining between them. The CDR3 reads CASSLSVSGTYEQYF. The DNA of the CDR3 is TGCGCCAGCAGCTTGAGTGTTAGCGGAACCTACGAGCAGTACTTC.

This clonotype was recorded at least ten times. The chain recombines TRBV7-2 with TRBJ2-1, with D maybe TRBD1 (5 bases). V was clipped by 4 bases and J by 0 bases, with 16 bases between them. Germline CDR1 reads SGHTA; CDR2 reads FQGNSA. There are 17 residues in the CDR3. The CDR3 loop is CASSSTETALSYNEQFF. As DNA, the CDR3 is TGTGCCAGCAGCTCGACAGAGACCGCTCTCTCCTACAATGAGCAGTTCTTC. The full variable domain, rest sourced from reference TRBV7-2 and TRBJ2-1, is GAGVSQSPSNKVTEKGKDVELRCDPISGHTALYWYRQSLGQGLEFLIYFQGNSAPDKSGLPSDRFSAERTGGSVSTLTIQRTQQEDSAVYLCASSSTETALSYNEQFFGPGTRLTVL.

This clonotype was seen more than once but under ten times. V and J are TRBV12-3 or TRBV12-4 and TRBJ2-3; 8 bases are shared with TRBD1. The junction had 7 bases not matched to a gene; V was cut back by 5 bases and J by 0 bases. The CDR3 covers 16 residues. DNA for the CDR3: TGTGCCAGCAGTGCCGGGACAGGTCCTAGCACAGATACGCAGTATTTT. It yields the protein CASSAGTGPSTDTQYF.

This clonotype was found a few times. V usage is TRBV3-1 and J usage is TRBJ2-3; tentatively, D is TRBD1 (5 bases). This CDR3 has 14 residues. Per germline, CDR1 LGHDT and CDR2 YNNKEL (reference sequence). V lost 1 base, J lost 10 bases, and 15 bases lay in between. CDR3 nucleotide sequence: TGTGCCAGCAGCCAAGCACGCTTCCAAGGGGCGCAGTATTTT. It yields the protein CASSQARFQGAQYF.

This clonotype was seen at least ten times. CDR3 sequence (DNA): TGTGCCAGCAGTTCGCGTTTGGGGTATGGCTACACCTTC. It specifies CASSSRLGYGYTF. The V call is TRBV6-5, the J call TRBJ1-2; D gene ambiguous. The CDR3 is 13 residues long. The V gene's germline CDR1 is MNHEY and CDR2 SVGAGI. V lost 4 bases and J lost 5, with 11 bases in between.

The genes are TRBV7-9 and TRBJ2-1; D remains ambiguous. Trimming stripped 5 bases from V and 2 bases from J, with 10 bases between. The CDR3 extends over 14 amino acids. The germline CDR1 and CDR2 sequences are SEHNR and FQNEAQ (reference sequence). The CDR3 coding sequence is TGTGCCAGCAGCCCCGGGCGGACCTACAATGAGCAGTTCTTC. Its translation: CASSPGRTYNEQFF.

This clonotype appeared a few times. This chain links TRBV12-3 or TRBV12-4 with TRBJ2-1, with 13 nucleotides matching TRBD2. V was clipped by 5 bases and J by 9 bases; unmatched bases: 10. The CDR3 consists of 16 residues. CDR3 DNA: TGTGCCAGCAGTCCCAAGACCGGACTAGCGGGGGTTGAGCAGTTCTTC. Protein sequence: CASSPKTGLAGVEQFF.

In its sample, this clonotype was seen a few times. This rearrangement joins TRBV5-1 to TRBJ1-2, with TRBD1 matching over 7 bases. V was pared by 1 base and J by 1 base, with 1 base of the junction left unmatched. The germline V gene encodes CDR1 SGHRS and CDR2 YFSETQ. The CDR3 covers 14 residues. Here the CDR3 reads CASSLRDSNYGYTF. Here the CDR3 DNA reads TGCGCCAGCAGCTTGAGGGACAGTAACTATGGCTACACCTTC.

The chain uses TRBV5-1 and TRBJ2-2, with D possibly TRBD2 on 5 matching bases. The CDR3 runs 16 residues. Trimming stripped 0 bases from V and 4 bases from J, with 13 bases between. Germline CDR1 reads SGHRS; CDR2 reads YFSETQ. CDR3 in amino acids: CASSLVSSGSTGELFF. The CDR3, as DNA: TGCGCCAGCAGCTTGGTATCGAGCGGAAGCACCGGGGAGCTGTTTTTT. Full variable domain (rest looked up from reference TRBV5-1 and TRBJ2-2): KAGVTQTPRYLIKTRGQQVTLSCSPISGHRSVSWYQQTPGQGLQFLFEYFSETQRNKGNFPGRFSGRQFSNSRSEMNVSTLELGDSALYLCASSLVSSGSTGELFFGEGSRLTVL.

This clonotype was seen only a few times. The chain couples TRBV29-1 to TRBJ1-1; 9 bases map to TRBD1. Unmatched junction bases numbered 5, after V lost 4 bases and J lost 5 bases. Germline assignment: CDR1 SQVTM and CDR2 ANQGSEA. CDR3 length: 13 residues. CDR3 in DNA: TGCAGCGTTGCCTCGACAGGGGGGACTGAAGCTTTCTTT. This translates into CSVASTGGTEAFF.

A few counts support this clonotype. This chain uses TRBV6-5 with TRBJ1-5, with unresolved D. Germline V lookup: CDR1 MNHEY, CDR2 SVGAGI. V was pared by 0 bases and J by 6 bases, with 12 bases between. The CDR3 loop spans 15 amino acids. As DNA, the CDR3 is TGTGCCAGCAGTTACTCGAGGTGGGCGCGTCAGCCCCAGCATTTT. It encodes CASSYSRWARQPQHF.

There are a few counts of this clonotype. The chain links TRBV20-1 to TRBJ2-6; no definite D call. Trimming left V 3 bases short and J 3 bases short, with 9 bases between. Germline V gives CDR1 DFQATT, CDR2 SNEGSKA (reference sequence). The CDR3 consists of 14 residues. CDR3 loop: CSASREGGANVLTF. The CDR3 DNA reads TGCAGTGCTAGTAGGGAAGGTGGGGCCAACGTCCTGACTTTC.

CDR3 bases: TGTGCCAGCAGATCTACACCAGGAATCCATGGCTACACCTTC. Amino acid sequence: CASRSTPGIHGYTF. The chain uses TRBV6-2 or TRBV6-3 and TRBJ1-2, with D unclear. The germline gives CDR1 MNHEY, CDR2 SVGEGT. CDR3 length: 14 residues. V was trimmed by 6 bases and J by 6 bases, leaving 17 bases between them.

This clonotype was recorded a few times. This chain links TRBV7-3 with TRBJ2-3; no firm D call. The V gene lost 5 bases and the J gene lost 0 bases, with 9 bases spanning the gap. Germline V gene sequence: CDR1 SGHTA, CDR2 FQGTGA. CDR3 length equals 14 residues. In DNA form, the CDR3 reads TGTGCCAGCAGCCCCGCCCCCAGCACAGATACGCAGTATTTT. Amino acid sequence: CASSPAPSTDTQYF.

The genes are TRBV10-2 and TRBJ2-7; 9 bases match TRBD2. Trimming took 4 bases from V and 0 from J; bases not matched to a gene: 4. Germline V CDR1 and CDR2: WSHSY, SAAADI. The CDR3 totals 15 residues. The CDR3 DNA reads as TGCGCCAGCAGTGTAGCGGGGGTTAGCTCCTACGAGCAGTACGTC. It translates to CASSVAGVSSYEQYV.

This clonotype has only a few counts. The rearrangement uses TRBV18 and TRBJ2-7; 7 nucleotides align to TRBD2. Unmatched junction bases numbered 11, after V lost 2 bases and J lost 4 bases. This CDR3 is 16 amino acids long. Germline lookup yields CDR1 KGHSH and CDR2 LQKENI. This CDR3 reads CASSPDATSGGYEQYV. The CDR3 nucleotides are TGTGCCAGCTCACCAGATGCGACGTCGGGGGGATACGAGCAGTACGTC.

This clonotype was detected ten times or more. The chain links TRBV2 to TRBJ2-5; D unresolved. Deletions cut 3 bases from V and 0 bases from J, with 11 bases between. Per germline, CDR1 SNHLY and CDR2 FYNNEI. The CDR3 is made up of 15 amino acids. The CDR3 reads CASSESPTYQETQYF. CDR3 DNA sequence: TGTGCCAGCAGTGAGTCCCCCACGTACCAAGAGACCCAGTACTTC.

This clonotype was counted between two and nine times. V gene TRBV28 combines with J gene TRBJ2-2; D is uncertain. V was trimmed by 1 base and J by 5 bases, leaving 8 bases between them. Germline assignment: CDR1 MDHEN and CDR2 SYDVKM. The CDR3 is 14 amino acids. The CDR3 region is CASSLFSRTGELFF. The CDR3 nucleotides are TGTGCCAGCAGTTTATTCAGTCGGACCGGGGAGCTGTTTTTT.

This clonotype was detected many times. The CDR3 sequence is CASSPIQTSGGGNEQFF. The CDR3 bases are TGTGCCAGCAGCCCCATCCAGACTAGCGGGGGGGGCAATGAGCAGTTCTTC. V is TRBV7-6 and J is TRBJ2-1, with 14 bases that match TRBD2. Per the germline V gene, CDR1 is SGHVS and CDR2 is FNYEAQ. V dropped 5 bases and J dropped 6; count of bases not matched to a gene: 9. There are 17 residues in the CDR3.

This clonotype was seen ten or more times. The chain uses TRBV6-5 and TRBJ2-5; 9 positions match TRBD1. Germline values: CDR1 MNHEY, CDR2 SVGAGI. With V trimmed by 6 bases and J by 5 bases, 7 bases remained unmatched. This CDR3 is 14 amino acids long. CDR3 sequence reads: CASRHRGLGETQYF. CDR3 nucleotide sequence: TGTGCCAGCAGACACAGGGGGCTGGGGGAGACCCAGTACTTC.

This chain uses TRBV5-6 with TRBJ2-2, with D possibly TRBD1 on 5 matching bases. In germline, CDR1 is SGHDT, CDR2 YYEEEE. The CDR3 sequence is 16 residues long. V lost 0 bases and J lost 6, with 15 bases in between. CDR3: CASSLVFVGAAGELFF. The CDR3 DNA reads as TGTGCCAGCAGCTTGGTTTTCGTTGGGGCGGCCGGGGAGCTGTTTTTT.

This clonotype was picked up one time. J is TRBJ2-3 and V is TRBV2; the D call may be TRBD1 or TRBD2 (5 bases each). The CDR3 is made up of 16 amino acids. CDR1 and CDR2 from the germline V gene are SNHLY and FYNNEI. Trimming shortened V by 6 bases and J by 1 base, and 17 bases separated the two germline ends. The CDR3 here is CASRRDDGVGTDTQYF. DNA for the CDR3: TGTGCCAGCAGACGGGACGATGGGGTGGGCACAGATACGCAGTATTTT.